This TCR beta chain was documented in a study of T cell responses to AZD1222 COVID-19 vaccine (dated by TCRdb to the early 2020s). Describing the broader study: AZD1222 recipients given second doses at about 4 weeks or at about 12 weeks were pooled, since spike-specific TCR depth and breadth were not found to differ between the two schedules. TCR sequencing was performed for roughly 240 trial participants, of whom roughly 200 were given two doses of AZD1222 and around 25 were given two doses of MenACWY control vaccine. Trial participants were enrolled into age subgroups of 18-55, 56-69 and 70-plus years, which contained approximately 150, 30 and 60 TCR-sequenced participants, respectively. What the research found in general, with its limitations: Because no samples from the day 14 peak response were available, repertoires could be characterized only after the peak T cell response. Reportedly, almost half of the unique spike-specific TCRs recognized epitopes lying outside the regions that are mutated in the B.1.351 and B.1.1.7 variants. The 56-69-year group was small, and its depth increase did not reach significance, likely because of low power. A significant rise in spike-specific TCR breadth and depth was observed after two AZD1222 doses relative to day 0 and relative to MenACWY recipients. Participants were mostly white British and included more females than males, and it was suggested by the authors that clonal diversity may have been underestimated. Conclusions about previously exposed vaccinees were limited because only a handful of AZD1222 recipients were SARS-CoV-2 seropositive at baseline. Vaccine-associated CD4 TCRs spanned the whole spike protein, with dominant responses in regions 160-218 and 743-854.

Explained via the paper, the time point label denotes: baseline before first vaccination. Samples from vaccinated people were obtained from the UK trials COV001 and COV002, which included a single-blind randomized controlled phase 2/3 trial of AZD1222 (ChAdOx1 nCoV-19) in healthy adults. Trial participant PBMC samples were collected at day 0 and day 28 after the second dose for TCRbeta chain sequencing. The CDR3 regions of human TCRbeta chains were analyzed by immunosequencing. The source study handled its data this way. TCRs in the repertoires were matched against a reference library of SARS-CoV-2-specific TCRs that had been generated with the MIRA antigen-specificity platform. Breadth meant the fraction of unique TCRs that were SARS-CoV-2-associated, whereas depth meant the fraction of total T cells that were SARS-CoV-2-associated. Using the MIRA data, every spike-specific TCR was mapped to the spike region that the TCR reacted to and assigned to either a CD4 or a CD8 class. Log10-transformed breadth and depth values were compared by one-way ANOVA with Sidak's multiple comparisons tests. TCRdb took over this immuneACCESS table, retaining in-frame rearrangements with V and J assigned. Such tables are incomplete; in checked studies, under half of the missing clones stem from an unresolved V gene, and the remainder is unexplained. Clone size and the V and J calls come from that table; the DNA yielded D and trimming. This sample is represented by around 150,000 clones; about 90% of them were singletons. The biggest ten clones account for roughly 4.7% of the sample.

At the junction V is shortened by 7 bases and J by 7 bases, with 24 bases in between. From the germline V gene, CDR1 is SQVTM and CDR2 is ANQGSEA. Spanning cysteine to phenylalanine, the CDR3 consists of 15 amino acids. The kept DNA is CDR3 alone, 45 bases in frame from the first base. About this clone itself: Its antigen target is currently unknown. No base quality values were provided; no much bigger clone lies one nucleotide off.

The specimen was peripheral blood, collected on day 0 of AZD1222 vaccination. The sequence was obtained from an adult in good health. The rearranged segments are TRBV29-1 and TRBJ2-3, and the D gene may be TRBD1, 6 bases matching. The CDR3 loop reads CSGHLTGRVENTQYF. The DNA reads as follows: TGCAGCGGCCACCTAACAGGGCGCGTGGAGAATACGCAGTATTTT.